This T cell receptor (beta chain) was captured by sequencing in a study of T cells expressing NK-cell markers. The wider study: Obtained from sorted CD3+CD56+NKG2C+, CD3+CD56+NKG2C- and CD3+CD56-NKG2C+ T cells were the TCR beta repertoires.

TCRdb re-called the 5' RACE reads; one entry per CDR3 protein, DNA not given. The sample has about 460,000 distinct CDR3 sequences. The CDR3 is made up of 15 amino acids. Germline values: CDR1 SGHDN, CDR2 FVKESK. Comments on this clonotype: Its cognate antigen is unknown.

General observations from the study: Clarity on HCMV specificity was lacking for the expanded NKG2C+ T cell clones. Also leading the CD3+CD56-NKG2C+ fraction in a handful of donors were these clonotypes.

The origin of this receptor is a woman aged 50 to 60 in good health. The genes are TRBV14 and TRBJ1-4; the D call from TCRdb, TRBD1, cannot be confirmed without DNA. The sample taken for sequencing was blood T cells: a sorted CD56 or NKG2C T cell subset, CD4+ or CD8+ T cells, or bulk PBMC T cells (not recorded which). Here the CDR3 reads CASSLPGRSNEKLFF.